The present entry profiles one TCR beta chain with its context. Its antigen remains unknown. This sample was taken from a study of cytomegalovirus exposure and HLA in healthy donors. Across the study: Researchers previously reported finding roughly 120 million unique TCR beta sequences from roughly 200 million T cells.

The primer mix had 60 Vbeta and 13 Jbeta primers. In the original analysis: About 83 million unique TCR beta chains, 10 million to 14 million shared, were counted in a later analysis. Some clones are missing from TCRdb's copy, which holds only in-frame ones; the method was immunoSEQ multiplex PCR. Clonal size and the V and J genes are those of that table, whereas D and trimming came from the DNA. This sample has 150,000 to 200,000 clones, with more than 80% found just once. Study-level results: Differences between HLA loci emerged in a later analysis of TCR association rates, with DRB1 most and HLA-C fewest.

The trim removed 4 bases at V and 6 bases at J, leaving 9 bases unmatched. The length of the CDR3 is 16 residues. The germline gives CDR1 SGHTA, CDR2 FQGNSA. The sequence derives from a woman aged 18 to 35 in good health and CMV-seropositive. This chain joins TRBV7-2 and TRBJ2-2; 9 nucleotides align to TRBD2. Sequencing was performed on PBMCs. CDR3 sequence: CASSSWSAGGAGELFF. The CDR3 DNA sequence: TGTGCCAGCAGCTCCTGGTCCGCGGGGGGGGCCGGGGAGCTGTTTTTT.